The present T cell receptor (beta chain) was sequenced within a study of blood T cell repertoires in COVID-19. Study at large: Spain, Italy and the United States supplied samples that represented acute and convalescent COVID-19. PBMCs, B-cell-depleted T cells, or T cells were the source of the cDNA or gDNA that made up the material.

As processed by the authors: Scientists estimated how many nucleated cells there were by amplifying reference gene primers. This table comes from immunoSEQ multiplex PCR, and its TCRdb copy is limited to in-frame clones, with some not included. V and J calls and clone size follow that table, whereas D and trimming were derived from the DNA. The sample holds about 270,000 clones, roughly 90% seen once. Patients of the Seattle cohort, enrolled during active infection, were followed longitudinally. V was clipped by 2 bases and J by 3 bases; unmatched bases: 4. CDR1 is SGHRS, CDR2 YFSETQ, per germline. The CDR3 is 15 amino acids.

This TCR was sampled from a woman aged 30 to 39 with COVID-19, enrolled during active disease. The chain has TRBV5-1 and TRBJ2-3; 9 positions agree with TRBD2. What was sequenced was peripheral blood. The DNA for the CDR3 is TGCGCCAGCAGCTTCGGGACTAGCCCAACAGATACGCAGTATTTT. This gives the protein CASSFGTSPTDTQYF.